These 8 T cell receptor beta chains were all obtained from the same sample, sequenced in a study of cytomegalovirus exposure and HLA in healthy donors. PCR involved 60 Vbeta and 13 Jbeta primers. Clones were sequenced by immunoSEQ multiplex PCR, and TCRdb holds only the in-frame ones, with some missing. The sample has some 120,000 clones; roughly three quarters are singletons. The specimen sequenced was PBMCs. All receptors derive from a woman aged 40 to 55 in good health and CMV-seropositive.

The rearrangement uses TRBV30 and TRBJ2-3; 9 bases fit TRBD2. Germline V gene sequence: CDR1 GTSNPN, CDR2 SVGIG (reference sequence). This CDR3 has 15 amino acids. Trimming cost V 3 bases and J 1 base; bases outside gene matches: 5. The CDR3 bases are TGTGCCTGGAGCGGCGGGGGGGCCGGCACAGATACGCAGTATTTT. This sequence encodes CAWSGGGAGTDTQYF.

V gene TRBV11-2 combines with J gene TRBJ1-6; maybe TRBD1 (5 bases). Trimming removed 5 bases at V and 0 bases at J, with 11 bases between. The CDR3 is 16 amino acids. Germline V gene sequence: CDR1 SGHAT, CDR2 FQNNGV. CDR3 bases: TGTGCCAGCAGCCCTCAGGGAGGCTCCTATAATTCACCCCTCCACTTT. It codes for CASSPQGGSYNSPLHF. Filled out from reference TRBV11-2 and TRBJ1-6, the complete variable domain reads EAGVAQSPRYKIIEKRQSVAFWCNPISGHATLYWYQQILGQGPKLLIQFQNNGVVDDSQLPKDRFSAERLKGVDSTLKIQPAKLEDSAVYLCASSPQGGSYNSPLHFGNGTRLTVT.

V gene TRBV12-5 combines with J gene TRBJ2-5; the D gene is possibly TRBD1 (6 bases). The CDR3 sequence is 13 residues long. The germline CDR1 and CDR2 sequences are LGHNT and FRNRAP. V was clipped by 1 base and J by 5 bases, with 8 bases between them. Here the CDR3 reads CASGLAGAETQYF. The DNA for the CDR3 is TGTGCTAGTGGTTTGGCAGGGGCGGAGACCCAGTACTTC.

This chain uses TRBV7-9 with TRBJ1-2; D not resolved. The germline V and J ends were trimmed by 1 base and 8 bases, with 11 bases remaining between them. Germline CDR1 reads SEHNR; CDR2 reads FQNEAQ (reference sequence). The CDR3 spans 13 residues. As DNA, the CDR3 is TGTGCCAGCAGCTTAGAGGCTAGGTTGGGCTACACCTTC. It translates to CASSLEARLGYTF.

The genes are TRBV9 and TRBJ1-1; no clear D gene. This CDR3 has 14 residues. Per germline, CDR1 SGDLS and CDR2 YYNGEE. Trimming took 0 bases from V and 1 from J, leaving 7 bases between them. This CDR3 reads CASSVATENTEAFF. CDR3 sequence (DNA): TGTGCCAGCAGCGTAGCTACTGAGAACACTGAAGCTTTCTTT.

The chain carries TRBV4-1 and TRBJ2-7, with 9 positions matching TRBD1. The CDR3 covers 15 residues. V shed 4 bases and J 3 bases; nucleotides not matched to a gene: 7. The V gene's germline CDR1 is MGHRA and CDR2 YSYEKL. The DNA for the CDR3 is TGCGCCAGCAGCCCCCGGACAGGGGTGGTCTACGAGCAGTACTTC. It yields the protein CASSPRTGVVYEQYF.

The gene calls are TRBV5-1 and TRBJ2-5; D unresolved. This CDR3 is 14 amino acids long. With 0 bases removed from V and 5 bases from J, the gap between germline ends came to 11 bases. Germline CDR1 SGHRS, CDR2 YFSETQ. The DNA of the CDR3 is TGCGCCAGCAGCTTGGCCCCGCTAAAGGAGACCCAGTACTTC. This codes for CASSLAPLKETQYF.

The rearrangement joins TRBV5-4 to TRBJ2-2; 12 bases align to TRBD2. The V gene's germline CDR1 is SGHNT and CDR2 YYREEE (reference sequence). J gave up 4 bases and V 0 bases, and 10 bases lay outside the gene matches. This CDR3 comprises 19 residues. CDR3: CASSLGLAGGPGVTGELFF. As DNA, the CDR3 is TGTGCCAGCAGCTTGGGCCTAGCGGGGGGGCCTGGGGTCACCGGGGAGCTGTTTTTT.